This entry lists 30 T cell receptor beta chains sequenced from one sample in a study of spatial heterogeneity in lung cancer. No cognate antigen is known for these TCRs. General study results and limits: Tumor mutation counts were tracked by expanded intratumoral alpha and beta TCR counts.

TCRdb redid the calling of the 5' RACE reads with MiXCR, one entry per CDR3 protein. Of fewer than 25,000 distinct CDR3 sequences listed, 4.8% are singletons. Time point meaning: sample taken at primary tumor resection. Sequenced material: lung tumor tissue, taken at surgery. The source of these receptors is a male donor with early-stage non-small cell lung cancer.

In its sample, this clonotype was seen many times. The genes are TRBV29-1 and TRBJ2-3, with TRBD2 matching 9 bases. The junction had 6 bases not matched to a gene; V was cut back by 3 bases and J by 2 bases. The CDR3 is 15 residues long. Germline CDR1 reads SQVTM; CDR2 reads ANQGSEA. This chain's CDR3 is CSVEVAGVDTDTQYF. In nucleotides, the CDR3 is TGCAGCGTTGAGGTAGCGGGAGTTGACACAGATACGCAGTATTTT.

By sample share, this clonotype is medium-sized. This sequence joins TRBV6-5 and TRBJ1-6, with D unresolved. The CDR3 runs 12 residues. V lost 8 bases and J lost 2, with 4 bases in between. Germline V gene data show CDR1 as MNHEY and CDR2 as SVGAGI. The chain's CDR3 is CASGPYNSPLHF. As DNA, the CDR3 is TGTGCCAGCGGCCCCTATAATTCACCCCTCCACTTT.

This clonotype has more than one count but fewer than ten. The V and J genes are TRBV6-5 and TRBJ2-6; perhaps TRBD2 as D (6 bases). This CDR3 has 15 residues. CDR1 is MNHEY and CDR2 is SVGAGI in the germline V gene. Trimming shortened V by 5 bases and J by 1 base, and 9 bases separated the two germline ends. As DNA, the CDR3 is TGTGCCAGCAGTAGCGGGTGGTCTGGGGCCAACGTCCTGACTTTC. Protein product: CASSSGWSGANVLTF.

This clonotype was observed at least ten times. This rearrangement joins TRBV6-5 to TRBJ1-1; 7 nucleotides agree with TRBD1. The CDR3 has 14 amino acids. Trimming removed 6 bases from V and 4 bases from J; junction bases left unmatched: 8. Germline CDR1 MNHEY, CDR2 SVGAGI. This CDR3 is CASSRQGLGTEAFF. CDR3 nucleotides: TGTGCCAGCAGCCGACAGGGTCTAGGCACTGAAGCTTTCTTT.

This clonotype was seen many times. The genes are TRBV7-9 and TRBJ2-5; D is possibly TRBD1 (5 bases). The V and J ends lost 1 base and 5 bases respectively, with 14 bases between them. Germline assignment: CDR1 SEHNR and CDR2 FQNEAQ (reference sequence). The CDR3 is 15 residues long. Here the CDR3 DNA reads TGTGCCAGCAGCTTAGGCGTAACCGGACACGAGACCCAGTACTTC. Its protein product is CASSLGVTGHETQYF.

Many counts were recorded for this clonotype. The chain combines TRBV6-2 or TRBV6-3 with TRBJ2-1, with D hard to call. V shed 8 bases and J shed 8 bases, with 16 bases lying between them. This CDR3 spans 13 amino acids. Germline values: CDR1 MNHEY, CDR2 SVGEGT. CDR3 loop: CASLGLLTYEQFF. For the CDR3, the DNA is TGTGCCAGCCTCGGCCTTTTAACCTATGAGCAGTTCTTC.

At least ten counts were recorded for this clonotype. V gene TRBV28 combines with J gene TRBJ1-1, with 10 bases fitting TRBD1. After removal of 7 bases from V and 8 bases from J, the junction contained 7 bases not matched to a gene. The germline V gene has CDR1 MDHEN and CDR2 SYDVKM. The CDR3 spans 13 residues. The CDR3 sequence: CASNPRQGAEAFF. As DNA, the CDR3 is TGTGCCAGCAATCCGAGACAGGGGGCCGAAGCTTTCTTT.

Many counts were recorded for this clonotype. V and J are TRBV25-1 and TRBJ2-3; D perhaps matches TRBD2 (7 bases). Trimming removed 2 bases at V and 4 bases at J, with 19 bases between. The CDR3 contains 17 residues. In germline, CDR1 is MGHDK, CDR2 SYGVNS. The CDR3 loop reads CASSEGRRGGLADTQYF. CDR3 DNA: TGTGCCAGCAGTGAAGGGCGGCGCGGGGGCTTGGCAGATACGCAGTATTTT. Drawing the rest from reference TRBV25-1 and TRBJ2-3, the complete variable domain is EADIYQTPRYLVIGTGKKITLECSQTMGHDKMYWYQQDPGMELHLIHYSYGVNSTEKGDLSSESTVSRIRTEHFPLTLESARPSHTSQYLCASSEGRRGGLADTQYFGPGTRLTVL.

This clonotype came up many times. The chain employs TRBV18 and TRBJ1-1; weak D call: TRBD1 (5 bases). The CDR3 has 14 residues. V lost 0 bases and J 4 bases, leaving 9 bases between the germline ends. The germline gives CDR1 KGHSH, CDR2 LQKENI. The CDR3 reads CASSPPGQFTEAFF. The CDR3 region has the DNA TGTGCCAGCTCACCACCGGGGCAGTTCACTGAAGCTTTCTTT.

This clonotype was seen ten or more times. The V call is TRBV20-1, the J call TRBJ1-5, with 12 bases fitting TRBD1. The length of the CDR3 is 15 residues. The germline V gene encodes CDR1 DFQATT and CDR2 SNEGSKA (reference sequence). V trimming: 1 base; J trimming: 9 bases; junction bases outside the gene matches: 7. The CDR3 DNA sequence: TGCAGTGCTAGAGGCGGGACAGGGGGCATTTCGCCCCAGCATTTT. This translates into CSARGGTGGISPQHF.

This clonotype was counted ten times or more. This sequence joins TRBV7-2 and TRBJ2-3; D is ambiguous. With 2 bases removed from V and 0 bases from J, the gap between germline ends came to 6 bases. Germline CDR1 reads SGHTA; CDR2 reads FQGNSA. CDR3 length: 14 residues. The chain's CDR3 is CASSLLTSTDTQYF. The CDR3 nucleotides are TGTGCCAGCAGCTTACTCACAAGCACAGATACGCAGTATTTT.

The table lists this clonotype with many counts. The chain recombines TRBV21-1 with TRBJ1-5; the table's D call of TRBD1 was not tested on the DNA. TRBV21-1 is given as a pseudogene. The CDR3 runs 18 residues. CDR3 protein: CASSKEGKGGYSNQPQHF. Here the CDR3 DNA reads TGTGCCAGCAGCAAAGAAGGTAAGGGGGGATATAGCAATCAGCCCCAGCATTTT.

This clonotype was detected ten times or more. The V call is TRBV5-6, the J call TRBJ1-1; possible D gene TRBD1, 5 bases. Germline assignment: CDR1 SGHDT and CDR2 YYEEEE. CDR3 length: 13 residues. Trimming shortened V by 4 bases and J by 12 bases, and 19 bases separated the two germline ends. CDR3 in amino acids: CASSPMTARLTFF. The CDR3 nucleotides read TGTGCCAGCAGCCCGATGACAGCCAGGTTGACTTTCTTT.

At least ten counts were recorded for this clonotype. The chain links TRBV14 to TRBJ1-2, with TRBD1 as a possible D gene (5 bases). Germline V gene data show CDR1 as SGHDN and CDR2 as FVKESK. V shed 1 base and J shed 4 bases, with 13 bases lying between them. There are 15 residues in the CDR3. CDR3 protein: CASSQVGAKGYGYTF. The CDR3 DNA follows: TGTGCCAGCAGCCAAGTAGGGGCCAAGGGCTATGGCTACACCTTC.

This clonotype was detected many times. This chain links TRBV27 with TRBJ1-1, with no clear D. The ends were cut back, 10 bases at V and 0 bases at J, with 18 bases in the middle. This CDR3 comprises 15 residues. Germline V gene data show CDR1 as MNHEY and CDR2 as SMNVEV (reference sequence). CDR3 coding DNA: TGTGCCAACTCTAGCCCTGGGCCAATGAACACTGAAGCTTTCTTT. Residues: CANSSPGPMNTEAFF.

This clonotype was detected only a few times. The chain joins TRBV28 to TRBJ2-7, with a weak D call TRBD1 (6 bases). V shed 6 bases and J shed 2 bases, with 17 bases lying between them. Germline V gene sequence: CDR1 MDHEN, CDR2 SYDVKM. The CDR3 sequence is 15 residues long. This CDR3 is CASRSSGTNPYEQYF. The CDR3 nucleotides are TGTGCCAGCAGATCCTCTGGGACAAACCCCTACGAGCAGTACTTC.

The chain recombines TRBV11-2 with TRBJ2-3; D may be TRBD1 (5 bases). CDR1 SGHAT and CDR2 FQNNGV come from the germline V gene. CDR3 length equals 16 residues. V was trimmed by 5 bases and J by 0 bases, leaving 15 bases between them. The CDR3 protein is CASSPPGSVSTDTQYF. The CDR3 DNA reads TGTGCCAGCAGCCCCCCAGGGTCAGTCAGCACAGATACGCAGTATTTT.

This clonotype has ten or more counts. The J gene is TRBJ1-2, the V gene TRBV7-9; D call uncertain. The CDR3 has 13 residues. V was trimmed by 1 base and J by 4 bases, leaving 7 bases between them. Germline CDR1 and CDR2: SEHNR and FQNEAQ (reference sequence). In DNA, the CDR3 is TGTGCCAGCAGCTTAGGGACCACCTATGGCTACACCTTC. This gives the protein CASSLGTTYGYTF.

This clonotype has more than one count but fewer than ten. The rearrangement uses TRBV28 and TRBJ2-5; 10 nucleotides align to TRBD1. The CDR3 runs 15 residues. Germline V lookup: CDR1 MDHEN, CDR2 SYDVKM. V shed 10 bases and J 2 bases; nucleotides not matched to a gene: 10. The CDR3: CATRRDRGPQETQYF. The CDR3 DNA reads TGTGCCACTCGAAGGGACAGGGGTCCGCAAGAGACCCAGTACTTC.

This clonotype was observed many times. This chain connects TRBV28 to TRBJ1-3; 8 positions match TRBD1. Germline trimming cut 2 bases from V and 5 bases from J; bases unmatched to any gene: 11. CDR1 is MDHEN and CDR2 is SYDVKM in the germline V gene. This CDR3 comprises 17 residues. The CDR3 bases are TGTGCCAGCAGTTTAAGGGGCGGGCAGGGGGCACGAAACACCATATATTTT. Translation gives CASSLRGGQGARNTIYF. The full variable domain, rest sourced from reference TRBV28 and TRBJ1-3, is DVKVTQSSRYLVKRTGEKVFLECVQDMDHENMFWYRQDPGLGLRLIYFSYDVKMKEKGDIPEGYSVSREKKERFSLILESASTNQTSMYLCASSLRGGQGARNTIYFGEGSWLTVV.

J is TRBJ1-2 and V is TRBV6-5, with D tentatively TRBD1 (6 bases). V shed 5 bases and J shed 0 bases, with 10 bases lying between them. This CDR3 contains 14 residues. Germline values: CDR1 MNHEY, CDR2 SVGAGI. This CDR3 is CASSEGQTNYGYTF. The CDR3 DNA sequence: TGTGCCAGCAGTGAAGGACAGACTAACTATGGCTACACCTTC.

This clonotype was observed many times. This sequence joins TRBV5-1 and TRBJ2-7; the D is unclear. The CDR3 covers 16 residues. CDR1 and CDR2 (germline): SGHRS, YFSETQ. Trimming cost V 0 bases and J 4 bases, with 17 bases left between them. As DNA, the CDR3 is TGCGCCAGCAGCTTGGCTACTCAAGGGATTGGGTACGAGCAGTACTTC. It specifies CASSLATQGIGYEQYF.

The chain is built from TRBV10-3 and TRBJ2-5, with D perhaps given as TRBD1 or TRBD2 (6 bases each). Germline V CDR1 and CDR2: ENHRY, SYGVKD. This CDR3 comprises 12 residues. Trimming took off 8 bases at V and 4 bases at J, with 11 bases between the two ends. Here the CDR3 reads CAIGGRGETQYF. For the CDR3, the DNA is TGTGCCATCGGGGGGCGCGGAGAGACCCAGTACTTC.

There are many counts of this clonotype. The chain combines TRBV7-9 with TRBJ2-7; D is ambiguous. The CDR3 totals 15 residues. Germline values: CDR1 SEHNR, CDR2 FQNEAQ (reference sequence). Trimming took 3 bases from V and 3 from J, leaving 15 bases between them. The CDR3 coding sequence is TGTGCCAGCAGCTTTCCTCGGACGGACCTCTACGAGCAGTACTTC. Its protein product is CASSFPRTDLYEQYF.

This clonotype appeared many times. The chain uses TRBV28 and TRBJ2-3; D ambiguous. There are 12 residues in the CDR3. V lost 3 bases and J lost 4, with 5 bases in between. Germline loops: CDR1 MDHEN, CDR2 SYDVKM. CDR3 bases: TGTGCCAGCAGTTTTGGACCAGATACGCAGTATTTT. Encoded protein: CASSFGPDTQYF.

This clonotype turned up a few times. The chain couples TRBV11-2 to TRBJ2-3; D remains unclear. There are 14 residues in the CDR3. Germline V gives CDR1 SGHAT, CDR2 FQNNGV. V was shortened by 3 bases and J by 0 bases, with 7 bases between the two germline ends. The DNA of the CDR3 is TGTGCCAGCAGCTTTAAAGTTAGCACAGATACGCAGTATTTT. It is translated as CASSFKVSTDTQYF.

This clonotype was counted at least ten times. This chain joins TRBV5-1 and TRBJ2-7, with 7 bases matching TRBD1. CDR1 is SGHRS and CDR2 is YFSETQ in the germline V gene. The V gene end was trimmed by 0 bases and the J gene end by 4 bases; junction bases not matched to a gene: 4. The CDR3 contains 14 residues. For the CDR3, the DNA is TGCGCCAGCAGCTTGGACGGGACAGTGTACGAGCAGTACTTC. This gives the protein CASSLDGTVYEQYF.

This chain's CDR3 is CATSPRDLIALEQFF. The CDR3, as DNA: TGTGCCACCAGCCCCCGGGACCTTATAGCCCTAGAGCAGTTCTTC. The V call is TRBV15, the J call TRBJ2-1, with D tentatively TRBD1 or TRBD2 (5 bases each). Germline assignment: CDR1 LNHNV and CDR2 YYDKDF (reference sequence). The CDR3 contains 15 residues. Deletions cut 5 bases from V and 10 bases from J, with 21 bases between.

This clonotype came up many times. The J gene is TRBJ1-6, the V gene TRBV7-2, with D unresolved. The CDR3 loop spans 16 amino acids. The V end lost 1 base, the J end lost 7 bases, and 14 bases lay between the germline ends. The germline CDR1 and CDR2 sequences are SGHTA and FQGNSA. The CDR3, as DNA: TGTGCCAGCAGCTTAGAACGGCAGCTAAAAAATTCACCCCTCCACTTT. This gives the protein CASSLERQLKNSPLHF.

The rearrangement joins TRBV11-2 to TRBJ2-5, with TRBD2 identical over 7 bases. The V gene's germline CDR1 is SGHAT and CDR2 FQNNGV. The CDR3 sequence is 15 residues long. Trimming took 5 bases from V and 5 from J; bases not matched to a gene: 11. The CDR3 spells CASSPGGGLQETQYF. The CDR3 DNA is TGTGCCAGCAGCCCGGGGGGAGGGCTACAGGAGACCCAGTACTTC.